One sample yielded the 5 T cell receptor beta chains listed below, sequenced in a study of T cells in Graves' hyperthyroidism and ophthalmopathy. RNA transcripts yielded amplified TCR beta CDR3 regions. Carried out on the TCR CDR3, a first-round RT-PCR used the HTBI primer set. TCRdb called the multiplex PCR reads again in MiXCR, with one record for every CDR3 protein. The sample has approximately 690,000 distinct CDR3 sequences, about 14% seen once. The material sequenced was blood. These receptors were obtained from a woman aged 45-65 years with Graves' ophthalmopathy.

This clonotype has at least ten counts. The chain recombines TRBV28 with TRBJ2-7, with 9 bases aligning to TRBD1. The V gene end was trimmed by 7 bases and the J gene end by 0 bases; junction bases not matched to a gene: 4. The CDR3 sequence is 14 residues long. Germline CDR1 is MDHEN and CDR2 is SYDVKM. The CDR3 region has the DNA TGTGCCAGCAAAGACAGGGGGTACTCCTACGAGCAGTACTTC. Translating gives CASKDRGYSYEQYF.

This sequence joins TRBV29-1 and TRBJ2-1; unclear D gene. Trimming stripped 4 bases from V and 7 bases from J, with 8 bases between. The CDR3 totals 11 residues. The germline V gene encodes CDR1 SQVTM and CDR2 ANQGSEA. CDR3 region: CSVGIGNEQFF. The CDR3 DNA is TGCAGCGTTGGGATCGGGAATGAGCAGTTCTTC.

In this sample, this clonotype turned up a few times. This sequence joins TRBV27 and TRBJ2-7, with 14 positions matching TRBD2. V was pared by 4 bases and J by 4 bases, with 15 bases of the junction left unmatched. Per germline, CDR1 MNHEY and CDR2 SMNVEV (reference sequence). This CDR3 spans 19 amino acids. The CDR3 loop reads CASSSMRLAGGPTAYEQYF. The CDR3 region has the DNA TGTGCCAGCAGTTCTATGAGACTAGCGGGAGGGCCAACCGCATACGAGCAGTACTTC.

This clonotype showed up many times. The chain uses TRBV5-1 and TRBJ2-6, with D uncertain. The CDR3 sequence is 14 residues long. Germline V CDR1 and CDR2: SGHRS, YFSETQ. Trimming left V 2 bases short and J 2 bases short, with 5 bases between. The CDR3 nucleotides are TGCGCCAGCAGCTTTGGGCCTGGGGCCAACGTCCTGACTTTC. It specifies CASSFGPGANVLTF.

This clonotype was observed at least ten times. The rearrangement joins TRBV7-6 to TRBJ2-1; the D gene is possibly TRBD1 (7 bases). Germline lookup yields CDR1 SGHVS and CDR2 FNYEAQ. V was cut by 0 bases and J by 0 bases, with 24 bases left in between. This CDR3 has 21 amino acids. The CDR3 loop is CASSLAEVHRGRGASYNEQFF. The CDR3 DNA sequence: TGTGCCAGCAGCTTAGCGGAGGTGCACAGGGGTAGGGGGGCCTCCTACAATGAGCAGTTCTTC.